These 20 T cell receptor beta chains came from one sample sequenced in a study of shared clonotypes between healthy human individuals. Repertoires were generated with immunoSEQ multiplex PCR, while TCRdb's copy carries only in-frame clones and drops some. The sample lists roughly 1,000,000 clones, approximately 78% seen once, with around 0.6% in the top ten. Sequencing used memory CD4+ T cells from PBMCs. Subset indicated: CD45RA-negative fraction. The receptors were gathered from a man in his late teens or twenties in good health. Some clones in this sample may be carry-over from other donors' samples.

The V call is TRBV2, the J call TRBJ2-7; no definite D call. V lost 7 bases, J lost 3 bases, and 13 bases lay in between. The CDR3 has 13 residues. Germline V gives CDR1 SNHLY, CDR2 FYNNEI. DNA for the CDR3: TGTGCCAGCACCGGAGTGACGGTCTACGAGCAGTACTTC. It is translated as CASTGVTVYEQYF.

The table lists this clone with a count of one. The chain carries TRBV6-5 and TRBJ1-1, with D perhaps TRBD1 (5 bases). The length of the CDR3 is 16 residues. Germline V gives CDR1 MNHEY, CDR2 SVGAGI. Trimming removed 2 bases at V and 5 bases at J, with 18 bases between. CDR3 in DNA: TGTGCCAGCAGTTACGGTCGTCGGGGGGGAGAGACTGAAGCTTTCTTT. Translating it yields CASSYGRRGGETEAFF.

There are a few counts of this clone. V gene TRBV4-2 combines with J gene TRBJ2-1; TRBD2 might be the D (5 bases). The CDR3 consists of 14 residues. The germline V gene encodes CDR1 LGHNA and CDR2 YNFKEQ. Trimming took off 0 bases at V and 13 bases at J, with 16 bases between the two ends. CDR3 sequence reads: CASSQDEGKGTQFF. The CDR3 DNA reads as TGTGCCAGCAGCCAAGATGAGGGCAAGGGAACCCAGTTCTTC.

There are a few counts of this clone. The rearrangement uses TRBV5-6 and TRBJ2-7; no firm D call. The V and J ends lost 4 bases and 4 bases respectively, with 12 bases between them. Germline V gene data show CDR1 as SGHDT and CDR2 as YYEEEE. The CDR3 length is 13 residues. CDR3 region: CASSAGPFYEQYF. The DNA of the CDR3 is TGTGCCAGCAGCGCAGGACCGTTTTACGAGCAGTACTTC.

The rearrangement joins TRBV6-5 to TRBJ1-2; unclear D gene. V was cut by 7 bases and J by 4 bases, with 16 bases left in between. CDR3 length: 14 residues. Looked up from germline, CDR1 is MNHEY and CDR2 is SVGAGI. The DNA for the CDR3 is TGTGCCAGCACCTCCCCGGCCTCCCCCTATGGCTACACCTTC. This encodes CASTSPASPYGYTF.

The table lists this clone with many counts. The chain uses TRBV18 and TRBJ2-7, with D unresolved. Germline CDR1 KGHSH, CDR2 LQKENI. Trimming pared 0 bases from V and 6 bases from J, leaving 18 bases between. The CDR3 totals 16 residues. CDR3 bases: TGTGCCAGCTCACCACCAGGTGGCGGTAGGAACGGCGAGCAGTACTTC. It yields the protein CASSPPGGGRNGEQYF.

A note on this clone: Other DNA sequences within the sample encode an identical CDR3. The J gene is TRBJ2-5, the V gene TRBV7-2; D ambiguous. CDR1 is SGHTA, CDR2 FQGNSA, per germline. The V end was cut by 5 bases, the J end by 2 bases, with 3 bases between. The CDR3 sequence is 11 residues long. CDR3 sequence reads: CASSPQETQYF. The CDR3 DNA sequence: TGTGCCAGCAGCCCGCAAGAGACCCAGTACTTC. The variable domain in full, with the rest retrieved from reference TRBV7-2 and TRBJ2-5, is GAGVSQSPSNKVTEKGKDVELRCDPISGHTALYWYRQSLGQGLEFLIYFQGNSAPDKSGLPSDRFSAERTGGSVSTLTIQRTQQEDSAVYLCASSPQETQYFGPGTRLLVL.

The chain uses TRBV28 and TRBJ2-7; D is perhaps TRBD1 (8 bases). Per the germline V gene, CDR1 is MDHEN and CDR2 is SYDVKM. This CDR3 has 14 residues. V was shortened by 10 bases and J by 2 bases, with 18 bases between the two germline ends. The CDR3 DNA follows: TGTGCCACCCACCGGACAGGGACTACCTACGAGCAGTACTTC. This gives the protein CATHRTGTTYEQYF.

This rearrangement joins TRBV5-8 to TRBJ1-2; 7 bases map to TRBD1. Per the germline V gene, CDR1 is SGHTS and CDR2 is YDEGEE. V dropped 4 bases and J dropped 4; count of bases not matched to a gene: 4. CDR3 size: 13 residues. CDR3 sequence reads: CASSRGTAYGYTF. The CDR3 DNA sequence: TGTGCCAGCAGCCGGGGGACAGCCTATGGCTACACCTTC.

The chain has TRBV25-1 and TRBJ2-7, with D unclear. CDR1 is MGHDK and CDR2 is SYGVNS in the germline V gene. This CDR3 has 13 amino acids. V was cut by 11 bases and J by 2 bases, with 16 bases left in between. This chain's CDR3 is CACFRYRPYEQYF. CDR3 DNA sequence: TGTGCCTGCTTCCGGTACCGACCCTACGAGCAGTACTTC.

J is TRBJ2-3 and V is TRBV4-1; TRBD2 might be the D (7 bases). CDR1 is MGHRA, CDR2 YSYEKL, per germline. Trimming cost V 6 bases and J 6 bases, with 25 bases left between them. The CDR3 contains 17 residues. The CDR3 loop reads CASRLRGAQGGEDTQYF. CDR3 bases: TGCGCCAGCAGGTTACGGGGGGCGCAAGGGGGAGAGGATACGCAGTATTTT.

The genes are TRBV18 and TRBJ2-7; 12 bases fit TRBD1. This CDR3 contains 15 residues. CDR1 and CDR2 (germline): KGHSH, LQKENI. V shed 5 bases and J 6 bases; nucleotides not matched to a gene: 8. CDR3 nucleotide sequence: TGTGCCAGCTCAATGACCGGGACAGGGGGCTCCGAGCAGTACTTC. Its protein is CASSMTGTGGSEQYF.

V usage is TRBV27 and J usage is TRBJ1-4; D not resolved. The CDR3 length is 15 residues. Germline CDR1 reads MNHEY; CDR2 reads SMNVEV (reference sequence). The V end was cut by 4 bases, the J end by 0 bases, with 9 bases between. The CDR3 loop is CASSSTPTTNEKLFF. For the CDR3, the DNA is TGTGCCAGCAGTTCAACCCCGACAACTAATGAAAAACTGTTTTTT.

This clone has more than one count but fewer than ten. This chain joins TRBV7-2 and TRBJ1-1, with TRBD1 matching over 8 bases. Germline loops: CDR1 SGHTA, CDR2 FQGNSA. The V segment lost 3 bases and the J segment 6 bases; nucleotides outside the gene matches: 3. The CDR3 covers 13 residues. Here the CDR3 reads CASSFGQGSEAFF. CDR3 in DNA: TGTGCCAGCAGCTTTGGACAGGGTTCTGAAGCTTTCTTT.

The chain recombines TRBV5-1 with TRBJ2-1; TRBD2 matches 12 bases. Germline V gives CDR1 SGHRS, CDR2 YFSETQ. The V gene end was trimmed by 4 bases and the J gene end by 1 base; junction bases not matched to a gene: 3. The CDR3 is 16 residues long. The DNA of the CDR3 is TGCGCCAGCAGCCTTACTAGCGGGAGGTCCTACAATGAGCAGTTCTTC. The encoded protein is CASSLTSGRSYNEQFF.

This clone appeared many times. The same CDR3 is also encoded by other DNA sequences in this sample. The chain has TRBV14 and TRBJ1-2, with D unresolved. This CDR3 is 11 amino acids long. V lost 0 bases and J 8 bases, leaving 4 bases between the germline ends. The germline V gene encodes CDR1 SGHDN and CDR2 FVKESK. As DNA, the CDR3 is TGTGCCAGCAGCCAAGAAGGAGGCTACACCTTC. This gives the protein CASSQEGGYTF.

This clone was recorded a few times. This sequence joins TRBV19 and TRBJ1-1; D is possibly TRBD1 (6 bases). Looked up from germline, CDR1 is LNHDA and CDR2 is SQIVND (reference sequence). Trimming stripped 7 bases from V and 1 base from J, with 19 bases between. CDR3 length equals 16 residues. The CDR3 spells CASTPPGARGNTEAFF. The CDR3 region has the DNA TGTGCCAGTACCCCCCCGGGGGCTCGGGGGAACACTGAAGCTTTCTTT.

J is TRBJ2-1 and V is TRBV5-1; D remains unclear. Looked up from germline, CDR1 is SGHRS and CDR2 is YFSETQ. Trimming took 3 bases from V and 10 from J, leaving 8 bases between them. CDR3 length equals 11 residues. The CDR3 is CASSWSDEQFF. The CDR3 coding sequence is TGCGCCAGCAGCTGGTCAGACGAGCAGTTCTTC.

In its sample, this clone was seen a few times. The J gene is TRBJ1-2, the V gene TRBV7-9; TRBD1 is a possible D gene (6 bases). Deletions cut 5 bases from V and 6 bases from J, with 13 bases between. The CDR3 spans 13 residues. From germline, CDR1 is SEHNR and CDR2 FQNEAQ (reference sequence). The CDR3 DNA sequence: TGTGCCAGCAGCGCGTCCGGGACAAATGGCTACACCTTC. It yields the protein CASSASGTNGYTF.

Of note for this clone: The junction and the germline gene differ at one end; a read error may be behind it. V usage is TRBV5-4 and J usage is TRBJ2-5; the D gene could be TRBD1 or TRBD2 (5 bases each). The CDR3 sequence is 13 residues long. Germline V gene data show CDR1 as SGHNT and CDR2 as YYREEE (reference sequence). CDR3 DNA sequence: TGCGCCACCGGGGACCCCCGAGGGGAGACCCAGTACTTC. This translates into CATGDPRGETQYF.